This paragraph reports one TCR beta chain. Its antigen is currently unknown. Germline loops: CDR1 MGHRA, CDR2 YSYEKL. The CDR3 contains 16 residues. With V trimmed by 4 bases and J by 2 bases, 6 bases remained unmatched. The source of the sample is a study of shared clonotypes between healthy human individuals. An assay was performed, and its level was deep. Clones were read by immunoSEQ multiplex PCR, and TCRdb kept only the in-frame ones, dropping some. The sample lists 850,000 to 1,200,000 clones; roughly 70% were seen once. Notes on the study in general: In this cohort, only blood was sampled, and tissue repertoires likely differ. Relative to memory subsets, naive subsets generally showed larger estimated richness.

Division of CD4+ cells produced a CD45RA+ naive subset and a CD45RA-negative memory subset. The chain is built from TRBV4-1 and TRBJ2-3, with 10 bases identical to TRBD2. This sequence originates from a man aged 18 to 35 in good health. Sequencing was done on a sample of memory CD4+ T cells sorted from blood. Subset indicated: CD45RA-negative fraction. CDR3 DNA: TGCGCCAGCAGCCGACAGACTAGCGGGCTCACAGATACGCAGTATTTT. Its translation is CASSRQTSGLTDTQYF.